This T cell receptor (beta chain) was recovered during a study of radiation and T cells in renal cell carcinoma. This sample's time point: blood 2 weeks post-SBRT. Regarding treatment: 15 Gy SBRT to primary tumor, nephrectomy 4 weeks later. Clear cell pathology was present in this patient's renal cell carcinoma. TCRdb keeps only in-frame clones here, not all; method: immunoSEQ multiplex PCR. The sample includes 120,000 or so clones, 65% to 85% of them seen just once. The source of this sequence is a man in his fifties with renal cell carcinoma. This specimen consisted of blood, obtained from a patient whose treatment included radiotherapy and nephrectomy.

The CDR3 DNA reads TGCAGCGTCGGACAGGTACGAAATCAGCCCCAGCATTTT. The encoded protein is CSVGQVRNQPQHF. J is TRBJ1-5 and V is TRBV29-1, with TRBD1 matching 7 bases. CDR1 and CDR2 from the germline V gene are SQVTM and ANQGSEA. J gave up 4 bases and V 6 bases, and 6 bases lay outside the gene matches. This CDR3 is built from 13 residues.